This TCR beta chain was sequenced during a study of cytomegalovirus exposure and HLA in healthy donors. With 60 Vbeta and 13 Jbeta primers, the PCR was carried out. Assay: immunoSEQ multiplex PCR; the TCRdb copy retains only in-frame clones and omits some. This table has over 150,000 clones, 80% appearing once. Germline CDR1 and CDR2: SGHNT and YYREEE (reference sequence). This CDR3 region has 16 residues. The trim removed 7 bases at V and 4 bases at J, leaving 14 bases unmatched. Of note for this clone: Its antigen is currently unknown.

Study results and caveats: Most TCR sequences proved rare, with some public TCRs found in many donors. Earlier analysis yielded a pattern in which most TCR beta V segments were productive about 87% or about 30% of the time. Presence/absence analyses rested on an assumption that sequencing depth was roughly uniform across donors.

Source material: PBMCs. This receptor was obtained from a boy aged 10-17 years in good health and CMV-seronegative. This chain links TRBV5-4 with TRBJ2-1; 7 positions agree with TRBD1. CDR3 sequence reads: CASSFLGTDLYNEQFF. CDR3 DNA sequence: TGTGCCAGCTCATTCCTCGGGACAGACCTTTACAATGAGCAGTTCTTC.